This TCR beta chain was profiled in a study of T cells in Graves' hyperthyroidism and ophthalmopathy. TCR beta CDR3 regions were amplified from RNA transcripts. HTBI primers drove first-round RT-PCR of the TCR CDR3. TCRdb used MiXCR to reprocess the multiplex PCR reads, holding one entry per CDR3 protein. The sample gives hundreds of thousands of distinct CDR3 sequences, less than 25% of which show up once; around a third is in the top ten. Concerning this clonotype itself: The antigen is undetermined.

The CDR3 is 16 residues long. Germline loops: CDR1 MGHRA, CDR2 YSYEKL. V lost 5 bases and J lost 1; bases outside the gene matches: 6. General observations from the study: From stable hyperthyroidism, ophthalmopathy was set apart by a 13 V-J model. Most expanded thyroid clonotypes above 0.001 recurred in blood. The model predicted ophthalmopathy a median roughly six months before onset.

Each 10 ml fresh peripheral blood draw supplied the PBMCs. Sample: blood. The TCR originated in a man aged 25 to 40 with Graves' ophthalmopathy. The V and J genes are TRBV4-1 and TRBJ1-2, with 11 bases identical to TRBD1. The CDR3 is CASSSRDRGINYGYTF. Here the CDR3 DNA reads TGCGCCAGCAGCTCCCGGGACAGGGGGATTAACTATGGCTACACCTTC.